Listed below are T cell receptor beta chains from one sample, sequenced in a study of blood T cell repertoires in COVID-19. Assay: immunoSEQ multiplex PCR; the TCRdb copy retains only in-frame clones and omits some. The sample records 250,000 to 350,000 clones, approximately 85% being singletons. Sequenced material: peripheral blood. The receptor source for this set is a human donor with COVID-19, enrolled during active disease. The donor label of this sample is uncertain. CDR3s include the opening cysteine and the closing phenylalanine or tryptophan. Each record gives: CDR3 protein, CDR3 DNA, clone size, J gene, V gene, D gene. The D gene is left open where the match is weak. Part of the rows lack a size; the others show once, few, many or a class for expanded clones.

CASSRSGGAQWDYGYTF TGTGCCAGCTCACGCTCAGGGGGCGCCCAGTGGGACTATGGCTACACCTTC NA TRBJ1-2 TRBV18 TRBD1
CASSSAGGIGETQYF TGTGCCAGCAGCTCAGCGGGCGGGATCGGAGAGACCCAGTACTTC NA TRBJ2-5 TRBV7-8 NA
CASSSSLAGGGSYNEQFF TGCGCCAGCAGCTCGAGCCTAGCGGGAGGGGGCTCCTACAATGAGCAGTTCTTC NA TRBJ2-1 TRBV5-1 TRBD2
CASSSPLGRSSYEQYF TGTGCCAGCAGTTCCCCCCTGGGGCGGAGCTCCTACGAGCAGTACTTC NA TRBJ2-7 TRBV28 NA
CASSHPVKGPRTANYGYTF TGCGCCAGCAGCCATCCTGTCAAGGGGCCCCGTACAGCTAACTATGGCTACACCTTC NA TRBJ1-2 TRBV4-1 NA
CASSHLYEQYF TGTGCCAGCAGCCATCTCTACGAGCAGTACTTC NA TRBJ2-7 TRBV14 NA
CASRPGIEDRGRFALHF TGTGCCAGCCGACCCGGTATAGAGGACAGGGGGAGGTTCGCCCTCCACTTT few TRBJ1-6 TRBV28 TRBD1
CASRGTGGSETQYF TGTGCCAGTAGAGGGACAGGGGGCTCAGAGACCCAGTACTTC NA TRBJ2-5 TRBV19 TRBD1
CASRERILQETQYF TGTGCCAGTAGGGAGCGGATACTCCAAGAGACCCAGTACTTC NA TRBJ2-5 TRBV19 NA
CASRTGGYNEQFF TGTGCCAGTAGAACAGGGGGGTACAATGAGCAGTTCTTC NA TRBJ2-1 TRBV19 TRBD1
CAISETGRGQETQYF TGTGCCATCAGTGAGACAGGGCGCGGCCAAGAGACCCAGTACTTC NA TRBJ2-5 TRBV10-3 NA